Listed here are 7 T cell receptor beta chains from one sample, sequenced in a study of OX40 agonist ivuxolimab in advanced cancers. The table came from immunoSEQ multiplex PCR; TCRdb's copy has only in-frame clones and leaves some out. In the table there are about 34,000 clones, 89% of which are singletons. The material was CD4+ or CD8+ T cells sorted from blood, obtained in a trial of the OX40 agonist ivuxolimab. The source of these receptors is an adult with an advanced solid tumor such as melanoma, head and neck, liver or kidney cancer.

The J gene is TRBJ2-3, the V gene TRBV12-5; TRBD2 agrees at 9 bases. Germline assignment: CDR1 LGHNT and CDR2 FRNRAP. The CDR3 contains 20 residues. Trimming at V came to 4 bases and at J to 8 bases, leaving 25 bases not matched to a gene. The CDR3 here is CASGSKREATPSSEVGTQYF. CDR3 DNA sequence: TGTGCTAGTGGTTCTAAGCGGGAGGCTACTCCTTCGTCCGAAGTGGGTACGCAGTATTTT.

V usage is TRBV6-5 and J usage is TRBJ1-2; no firm D call. CDR1 and CDR2 (germline): MNHEY, SVGAGI. The CDR3 consists of 14 residues. V was pared by 0 bases and J by 5 bases, with 10 bases between. The CDR3 spells CASSYSAGLYGYTF. CDR3 DNA: TGTGCCAGCAGTTACTCGGCAGGACTATATGGCTACACCTTC.

The chain links TRBV4-3 to TRBJ2-2, with D possibly being TRBD1 or TRBD2 (6 bases each). This CDR3 region has 17 residues. V lost 0 bases and J 2 bases, leaving 13 bases between the germline ends. Germline CDR1 reads LGHNA; CDR2 reads YSLEER. For the CDR3, the DNA is TGCGCCAGCAGCCAAGAGTGGCAGGGGACTAACACCGGGGAGCTGTTTTTT. Translating gives CASSQEWQGTNTGELFF.

This chain uses TRBV14 with TRBJ1-2, with D unresolved. V lost 3 bases, J lost 8 bases, and 19 bases lay in between. The germline V gene encodes CDR1 SGHDN and CDR2 FVKESK. The CDR3 consists of 15 residues. The DNA for the CDR3 is TGTGCCAGCAGCCAGATAAGCGGGGAAAAAGAAGGCTACACCTTC. Translation gives CASSQISGEKEGYTF.

CDR3 nucleotide sequence: TGTGCCAGCAGCAAGGAGCTAGCGGGAGTCGAGACCCAGTACTTC. As protein: CASSKELAGVETQYF. The V call is TRBV5-4, the J call TRBJ2-5; 10 bases agree with TRBD2. This CDR3 region has 15 residues. The V and J ends lost 4 bases and 5 bases, in that order; junction bases with no gene match: 8. Germline V gene data show CDR1 as SGHNT and CDR2 as YYREEE (reference sequence).

This chain joins TRBV5-1 and TRBJ1-5; D gene ambiguous. V was shortened by 1 base and J by 5 bases, with 13 bases between the two germline ends. CDR1 is SGHRS, CDR2 YFSETQ, per germline. The CDR3 totals 15 residues. The CDR3 DNA follows: TGCGCCAGCAGCTTGCTCGGCCGAAGGGATCAGCCCCAGCATTTT. Protein sequence: CASSLLGRRDQPQHF. The full variable domain, completed using reference TRBV5-1 and TRBJ1-5, is KAGVTQTPRYLIKTRGQQVTLSCSPISGHRSVSWYQQTPGQGLQFLFEYFSETQRNKGNFPGRFSGRQFSNSRSEMNVSTLELGDSALYLCASSLLGRRDQPQHFGDGTRLSIL.

The rearrangement uses TRBV29-1 and TRBJ2-2; D not certain. Germline-derived CDR1 and CDR2 are SQVTM and ANQGSEA. V gave up 2 bases and J gave up 0 bases, with 7 bases separating them. The CDR3 runs 14 residues. CDR3 amino acids: CSVERLTNTGELFF. DNA for the CDR3: TGCAGCGTTGAACGTCTGACGAACACCGGGGAGCTGTTTTTT.